The 11 T cell receptor beta chains in this list originate from one sample, sequenced in a study of radiotherapy plus CTLA-4 blockade in lung cancer. Sequenced by immunoSEQ multiplex PCR; TCRdb stores in-frame clones only, minus some. The data show around 77,000 clones, roughly 74% seen once. The starting material was peripheral blood, obtained from a patient treated with radiotherapy plus ipilimumab. The receptors stem from a human donor with non-small cell lung cancer whose response to radiotherapy plus ipilimumab could not be evaluated.

The CDR3 DNA reads as TGTGCCAGCAGTTCCACCGGGACAGTGAACTACTACGAGCAGTACTTC. Residues: CASSSTGTVNYYEQYF. The chain has TRBV6-6 and TRBJ2-7; 7 nucleotides line up with TRBD1. V lost 4 bases, J lost 3 bases, and 12 bases stayed unmatched. The CDR3 is 16 residues long. CDR1 and CDR2 (germline): MNHNY, SVGAGI (reference sequence).

The V and J genes are TRBV14 and TRBJ2-5, with TRBD1 matching 7 bases. CDR1 is SGHDN, CDR2 FVKESK, per germline. This CDR3 is built from 14 residues. Trimming took 3 bases from V and 1 from J; bases not matched to a gene: 2. CDR3 sequence: CASSHRDSQETQYF. The CDR3 DNA follows: TGTGCCAGCAGCCACCGGGACAGCCAAGAGACCCAGTACTTC.

The chain joins TRBV9 to TRBJ2-2, with D possibly being TRBD2 (6 bases). The germline CDR1 and CDR2 sequences are SGDLS and YYNGEE. V was pared by 3 bases and J by 6 bases, with 12 bases between. The CDR3 length is 14 residues. Written as DNA, the CDR3 is TGTGCCAGCAGCGCCGGACTAAGGGCCGGGGAGCTGTTTTTT. Protein sequence: CASSAGLRAGELFF.

This chain uses TRBV30 with TRBJ1-1; D may be TRBD1 (6 bases). This CDR3 spans 13 amino acids. Trimming shortened V by 1 base and J by 1 base, and 7 bases separated the two germline ends. Germline-derived CDR1 and CDR2 are GTSNPN and SVGIG (reference sequence). Here the CDR3 reads CAWSAGQNTEAFF. The CDR3 DNA sequence: TGTGCCTGGAGTGCGGGACAGAACACTGAAGCTTTCTTT.

The chain combines TRBV10-3 with TRBJ2-1, with 13 bases fitting TRBD2. Trimming took 6 bases from V and 5 from J; bases not matched to a gene: 4. The germline CDR1 and CDR2 sequences are ENHRY and SYGVKD. CDR3 length: 15 residues. Here the CDR3 DNA reads TGTGCCATCAGGACTAGCGGGAGGTTAGACAATGAGCAGTTCTTC. This sequence encodes CAIRTSGRLDNEQFF.

The rearrangement joins TRBV19 to TRBJ1-2; TRBD1 matches at 9 bases. CDR1 and CDR2 from the germline V gene are LNHDA and SQIVND (reference sequence). The CDR3 spans 14 residues. Losses at the gene ends were 5 bases for V and 8 bases for J; bases not matched to a gene: 9. CDR3 coding DNA: TGTGCCAGTAGTTTGTGGACAGGGGAGGAAGGCTACACCTTC. Encoded protein: CASSLWTGEEGYTF.

The V and J genes are TRBV5-6 and TRBJ1-1, with 8 bases fitting TRBD1. The germline V gene encodes CDR1 SGHDT and CDR2 YYEEEE. The CDR3 is 14 residues long. J gave up 4 bases and V 0 bases, and 2 bases lay outside the gene matches. The CDR3 loop reads CASSLGTGTTEAFF. In DNA, the CDR3 is TGTGCCAGCAGCTTGGGGACAGGGACCACTGAAGCTTTCTTT.

The J gene is TRBJ1-2, the V gene TRBV29-1; possible D gene TRBD1, 6 bases. Deletions cut 4 bases from V and 2 bases from J, with 11 bases between. Germline lookup yields CDR1 SQVTM and CDR2 ANQGSEA. This CDR3 is 13 amino acids long. The CDR3 coding sequence is TGCAGCGTTGTCGGACAGCTGAACTATGGCTACACCTTC. Residues: CSVVGQLNYGYTF.

The chain uses TRBV19 and TRBJ1-2, with D unclear. The CDR3 sequence is 16 residues long. Trimming left V 6 bases short and J 4 bases short, with 21 bases between. CDR1 is LNHDA, CDR2 SQIVND, per germline (reference sequence). DNA of the CDR3: TGTGCCAGTAGCCACCAAGCGGGCACCGGAAGCTATGGCTACACCTTC. As protein: CASSHQAGTGSYGYTF.

The gene calls are TRBV30 and TRBJ1-1, with D possibly being TRBD1 (6 bases). This CDR3 has 13 amino acids. Between the trimmed V and J ends, which lost 5 bases and 3 bases, there was a span of 13 bases. Germline V gene data show CDR1 as GTSNPN and CDR2 as SVGIG (reference sequence). CDR3 sequence (DNA): TGTGCCTGGCGCCAGGGGAGGGACACTGAAGCTTTCTTT. Its translation: CAWRQGRDTEAFF. The entire variable domain, with the rest obtained from reference TRBV30 and TRBJ1-1, is as follows: SQTIHQWPATLVQPVGSPLSLECTVEGTSNPNLYWYRQAAGRGLQLLFYSVGIGQISSEVPQNLSASRPQDRQFILSSKKLLLSDSGFYLCAWRQGRDTEAFFGQGTRLTVV.

The V and J genes are TRBV19 and TRBJ1-5; 9 bases align to TRBD1. The CDR3 runs 18 residues. Germline CDR1 LNHDA, CDR2 SQIVND (reference sequence). Trimming removed 5 bases from V and 2 bases from J; junction bases left unmatched: 13. The CDR3 DNA sequence: TGTGCCAGTAGTGTCGGGACAGGGACTTTATGGGGCAATCAGCCCCAGCATTTT. Its translation: CASSVGTGTLWGNQPQHF.